This T cell receptor (beta chain) was retrieved from a study of OX40 agonist ivuxolimab in advanced cancers. The data were produced by immunoSEQ multiplex PCR, yet TCRdb's version contains in-frame clones alone and is incomplete. This table has approximately 49,000 clones, over 80% appearing once. CDR1 is ENHRY, CDR2 SYGVKD, per germline. CDR3 length: 14 residues. With V trimmed by 6 bases and J by 3 bases, 4 bases remained unmatched. The origin of this receptor is an adult with an advanced solid tumor such as melanoma, head and neck, liver or kidney cancer. This sample comprised CD4+ or CD8+ T cells sorted from blood, obtained in a trial of the OX40 agonist ivuxolimab. The chain has TRBV10-3 and TRBJ2-7; 11 nucleotides match TRBD2. The CDR3 loop reads CAIRRGLAVYEQYF. CDR3 bases: TGTGCCATCAGAAGGGGACTAGCGGTCTACGAGCAGTACTTC.